The present entry profiles one T cell receptor beta chain with its context. Use of 60 Vbeta and 13 Jbeta primers characterized the PCR. The protocol was immunoSEQ multiplex PCR, while the TCRdb copy is restricted to in-frame clones and leaves out a portion. The top ten clones hold over 1.5% of a sample with approximately 210,000 clones, around 79% of them seen once. Looked up from germline, CDR1 is LNHDA and CDR2 is SQIVND (reference sequence). The CDR3 extends over 12 amino acids. V lost 5 bases, J lost 4 bases, and 8 bases lay in between. The data originate from a study of cytomegalovirus exposure and HLA in healthy donors.

The origin of this receptor is a girl under 18 in good health and CMV-seropositive. The genes are TRBV19 and TRBJ1-2; D uncertain. Sequenced: PBMCs. CDR3 in DNA: TGTGCCAGTAGTGCAGATCTCTATGGCTACACCTTC. Translated, it gives CASSADLYGYTF.